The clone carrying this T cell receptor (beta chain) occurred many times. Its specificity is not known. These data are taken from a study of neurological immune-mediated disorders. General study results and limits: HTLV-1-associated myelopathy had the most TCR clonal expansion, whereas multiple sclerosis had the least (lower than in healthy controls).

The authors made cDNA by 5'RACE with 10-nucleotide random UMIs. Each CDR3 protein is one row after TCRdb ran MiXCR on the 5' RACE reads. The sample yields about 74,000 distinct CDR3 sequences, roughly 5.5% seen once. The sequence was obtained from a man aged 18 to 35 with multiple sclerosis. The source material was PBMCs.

CDR3 DNA sequence: TGTGCCAGCAGTGCAGGCCCCCCTCAGCCCCAGCATTTT. This sequence encodes CASSAGPPQPQHF. V gene TRBV6-1 combines with J gene TRBJ1-5; D unclear. There are 13 residues in the CDR3. Germline lookup yields CDR1 MNHNS and CDR2 SASEGT. Trimming left V 4 bases short and J 6 bases short, with 10 bases between.